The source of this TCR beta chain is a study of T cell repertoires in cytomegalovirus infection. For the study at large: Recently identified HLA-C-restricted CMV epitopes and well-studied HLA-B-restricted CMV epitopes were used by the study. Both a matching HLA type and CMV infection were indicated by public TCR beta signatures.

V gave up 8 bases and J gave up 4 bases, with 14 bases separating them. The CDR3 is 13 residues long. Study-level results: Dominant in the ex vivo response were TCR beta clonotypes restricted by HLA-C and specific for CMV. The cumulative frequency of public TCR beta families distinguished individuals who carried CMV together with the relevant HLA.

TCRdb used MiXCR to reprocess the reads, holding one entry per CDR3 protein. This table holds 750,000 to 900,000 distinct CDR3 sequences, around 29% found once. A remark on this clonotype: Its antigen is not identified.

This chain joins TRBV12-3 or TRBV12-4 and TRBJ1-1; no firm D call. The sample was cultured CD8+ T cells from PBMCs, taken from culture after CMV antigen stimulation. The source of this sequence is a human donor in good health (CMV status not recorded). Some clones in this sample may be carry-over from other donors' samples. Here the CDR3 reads CASGRVEGTEAFF. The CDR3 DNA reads TGTGCCAGCGGACGGGTTGAGGGCACTGAAGCTTTCTTT.